One and the same sample provided the 25 T cell receptor beta chains below, sequenced in a study of control samples from healthy donors and cancer patients. Clones were read by immunoSEQ multiplex PCR, and TCRdb kept only the in-frame ones, dropping some. The profile covers around 97,000 clones, with around 89% appearing a single time and about 20% taken by the ten largest. Material for sequencing was PBMCs. The receptors stem from a man in his 60s with lung cancer.

The chain combines TRBV5-1 with TRBJ2-3; D gene uncertain. The germline V gene encodes CDR1 SGHRS and CDR2 YFSETQ. CDR3 length equals 12 residues. V was cut by 0 bases and J by 7 bases, with 6 bases left in between. CDR3 DNA sequence: TGCGCCAGCAGCTTGGGACAACATACGCAGTATTTT. It is translated as CASSLGQHTQYF.

The J gene is TRBJ1-4, the V gene TRBV14; 7 nucleotides agree with TRBD1. V shed 1 base, J shed 0 bases, and the junction held 5 bases outside the gene matches. The CDR3 covers 17 residues. Germline assignment: CDR1 SGHDN and CDR2 FVKESK. The CDR3 loop reads CASSQGAGGPTNEKLFF. The CDR3 nucleotides are TGTGCCAGCAGCCAAGGGGCAGGGGGACCAACTAATGAAAAACTGTTTTTT. The full variable domain, in which reference TRBV14 and TRBJ1-4 provide the parts outside the CDR3, is EAGVTQFPSHSVIEKGQTVTLRCDPISGHDNLYWYRRVMGKEIKFLLHFVKESKQDESGMPNNRFLAERTGGTYSTLKVQPAELEDSGVYFCASSQGAGGPTNEKLFFGSGTQLSVL.

This chain connects TRBV7-9 to TRBJ2-7; 9 bases match TRBD1. CDR1 is SEHNR, CDR2 FQNEAQ, per germline (reference sequence). This CDR3 spans 16 amino acids. V shed 4 bases and J 2 bases; nucleotides not matched to a gene: 9. The DNA for the CDR3 is TGTGCCAGCAGCTCCGTAACCCGGGACAGGGCCTACGAGCAGTACTTC. Translation gives CASSSVTRDRAYEQYF. The whole variable domain, remainder taken from reference TRBV7-9 and TRBJ2-7, is DTGVSQNPRHKITKRGQNVTFRCDPISEHNRLYWYRQTLGQGPEFLTYFQNEAQLEKSRLLSDRFSAERPKGSFSTLEIQRTEQGDSAMYLCASSSVTRDRAYEQYFGPGTRLTVT.

The chain combines TRBV5-6 with TRBJ2-3; 11 nucleotides line up with TRBD2. This CDR3 is built from 16 residues. The germline CDR1 and CDR2 sequences are SGHDT and YYEEEE. The V segment lost 2 bases and the J segment 5 bases; nucleotides outside the gene matches: 7. CDR3 coding DNA: TGTGCCAGCAGCTTACTTAGCGGGGGGGCCGGAGATACGCAGTATTTT. Amino acids: CASSLLSGGAGDTQYF.

The CDR3: CASSENLQETQYF. CDR3 DNA sequence: TGCGCCAGCAGTGAGAACTTACAAGAGACCCAGTACTTC. This sequence joins TRBV10-1 and TRBJ2-5; D remains ambiguous. The CDR3 has 13 amino acids. V gave up 2 bases and J gave up 2 bases, with 6 bases separating them. The germline gives CDR1 WNHNN, CDR2 SYGVQD (reference sequence).

The V and J genes are TRBV14 and TRBJ1-6, with no clear D. The germline CDR1 and CDR2 sequences are SGHDN and FVKESK. The CDR3 runs to 13 residues. Trimming cost V 2 bases and J 9 bases, with 8 bases left between them. DNA of the CDR3: TGTGCCAGCAGCCAAACGAGGAGTTCACCCCTCCACTTT. Translated, it gives CASSQTRSSPLHF.

The chain carries TRBV5-1 and TRBJ2-7; 8 nucleotides align to TRBD2. Germline trimming cut 4 bases from V and 2 bases from J; bases unmatched to any gene: 11. Germline V lookup: CDR1 SGHRS, CDR2 YFSETQ. The CDR3 length is 16 residues. The CDR3 sequence is CASSPSTGGITYEQYF. DNA for the CDR3: TGCGCCAGCAGCCCCTCCACGGGGGGGATTACCTACGAGCAGTACTTC.

This clone has just a few counts. The rearrangement uses TRBV4-1 and TRBJ2-7; weak D call: TRBD1 (5 bases). The germline gives CDR1 MGHRA, CDR2 YSYEKL. The CDR3 is 13 amino acids. Trimming stripped 1 base from V and 6 bases from J, with 10 bases between. The CDR3 loop is CASSQGGDSEQYF. CDR3 sequence (DNA): TGCGCCAGCAGCCAAGGGGGCGACTCCGAGCAGTACTTC.

This clone has only one observation. This chain links TRBV12-5 with TRBJ2-2, with 8 bases identical to TRBD2. V was clipped by 1 base and J by 0 bases; unmatched bases: 7. Germline CDR1 LGHNT, CDR2 FRNRAP. The CDR3 has 18 residues. CDR3 nucleotide sequence: TGTGCTAGTGGTTTGGCTTCCGCGGGGGGCCCGAACACCGGGGAGCTGTTTTTT. Its translation is CASGLASAGGPNTGELFF. Variable domain in full (rest from reference TRBV12-5 and TRBJ2-2): DARVTQTPRHKVTEMGQEVTMRCQPILGHNTVFWYRQTMMQGLELLAYFRNRAPLDDSGMPKDRFSAEMPDATLATLKIQPSEPRDSAVYFCASGLASAGGPNTGELFFGEGSRLTVL.

The chain recombines TRBV30 with TRBJ1-6; D unresolved. V was cut by 1 base and J by 5 bases, with 6 bases left in between. CDR1 is GTSNPN and CDR2 is SVGIG in the germline V gene (reference sequence). CDR3 length equals 13 residues. The CDR3 nucleotides are TGTGCCTGGAGTGGTCAGAATAATTCACCCCTCCACTTT. Protein sequence: CAWSGQNNSPLHF.

The chain links TRBV23-1 to TRBJ1-5; 8 nucleotides agree with TRBD1. TRBV23-1 is an ORF, with its function uncertain. The ends lost 2 bases at V and 7 bases at J; junction bases unmatched: 13. The CDR3 length is 17 residues. The CDR3 DNA follows: TGCGCCAGCAGTCAAGGGGAACAGGGGGTTCGGGAACAGCCCCAGCATTTT. It codes for CASSQGEQGVREQPQHF.

This rearrangement joins TRBV6-2 or TRBV6-3 to TRBJ2-6; tentative D call: TRBD1 (5 bases). Germline V gene lookup returns CDR1 MNHEY and CDR2 SVGEGT. This CDR3 region has 18 residues. V was trimmed by 0 bases and J by 3 bases, leaving 15 bases between them. The CDR3 protein is CASSYSAGHSFGANVLTF. The CDR3 DNA is TGTGCCAGCAGTTACTCGGCCGGACATAGCTTTGGGGCCAACGTCCTGACTTTC.

The rearrangement links TRBV6-5 to TRBJ2-1; no definite D call. The CDR3 has 14 amino acids. Germline CDR1 reads MNHEY; CDR2 reads SVGAGI. V was clipped by 6 bases and J by 2 bases, with 11 bases between them. DNA of the CDR3: TGTGCCAGCAGCGATTTTGGGGCCTACAATGAGCAGTTCTTC. This codes for CASSDFGAYNEQFF.

The chain joins TRBV7-3 to TRBJ1-5; the match to TRBD1 covers 9 bases. The V segment lost 3 bases and the J segment 4 bases; nucleotides outside the gene matches: 7. The V gene's germline CDR1 is SGHTA and CDR2 FQGTGA. The CDR3 runs 16 residues. The CDR3 DNA follows: TGTGCCAGCAGCTTCACCTGGACAGGGGCTAATCAGCCCCAGCATTTT. Amino acid sequence: CASSFTWTGANQPQHF. The full variable domain, its missing parts supplied by reference TRBV7-3 and TRBJ1-5, is GAGVSQTPSNKVTEKGKYVELRCDPISGHTALYWYRQSLGQGPEFLIYFQGTGAADDSGLPNDRFFAVRPEGSVSTLKIQRTERGDSAVYLCASSFTWTGANQPQHFGDGTRLSIL.

This chain links TRBV30 with TRBJ1-2, with 9 bases matching TRBD1. In germline, CDR1 is GTSNPN, CDR2 SVGIG (reference sequence). This CDR3 region has 13 residues. The trim removed 8 bases at V and 8 bases at J, leaving 12 bases unmatched. CDR3 bases: TGTGCCGGCCAGGACAGGGGAATTGGGGGCTACACCTTC. It encodes CAGQDRGIGGYTF.

The J gene is TRBJ2-5, the V gene TRBV7-6; no definite D call. Looked up from germline, CDR1 is SGHVS and CDR2 is FNYEAQ. V was clipped by 0 bases and J by 1 base, with 9 bases between them. The CDR3 contains 15 residues. For the CDR3, the DNA is TGTGCCAGCAGCTTAGCGGGAACAGTCCAAGAGACCCAGTACTTC. Translating gives CASSLAGTVQETQYF.

The CDR3 region has the DNA TGCAGCATTCGACAGTTCCAAGAGACCCAGTACTTC. This codes for CSIRQFQETQYF. The chain couples TRBV29-1 to TRBJ2-5; D perhaps matches TRBD1 (5 bases). The CDR3 contains 12 residues. Deletions cut 8 bases from V and 1 base from J, with 11 bases between. Germline CDR1 and CDR2: SQVTM and ANQGSEA.

The rearrangement joins TRBV10-2 to TRBJ1-1; 8 bases agree with TRBD1. This CDR3 contains 14 residues. V dropped 5 bases and J dropped 5; count of bases not matched to a gene: 7. CDR1 is WSHSY and CDR2 is SAAADI in the germline V gene. CDR3 residues: CASSTGQGITEAFF. The CDR3 DNA reads TGCGCCAGCAGTACTGGACAGGGAATTACTGAAGCTTTCTTT.

The rearrangement uses TRBV7-2 and TRBJ1-3; D possibly corresponds to TRBD1 (5 bases). CDR1 and CDR2 (germline): SGHTA, FQGNSA. This CDR3 spans 14 amino acids. V was trimmed by 2 bases and J by 4 bases, leaving 9 bases between them. The CDR3 DNA is TGTGCCAGCAGCTTATCAGGGCTCGGAAACACCATATATTTT. Protein sequence: CASSLSGLGNTIYF.

This chain connects TRBV7-9 to TRBJ1-2, with TRBD1 matching over 10 bases. The CDR3 is 16 residues long. With 3 bases clipped from V and 5 bases from J, the junction kept 9 bases outside the gene matches. Germline assignment: CDR1 SEHNR and CDR2 FQNEAQ (reference sequence). The CDR3 region has the DNA TGTGCCAGCAGCTTTACGGGACAGGGGCTTCAATATGGCTACACCTTC. It encodes CASSFTGQGLQYGYTF.

The CDR3 DNA reads TGTGCCAGCAGCTTTTCTAGCGGGGCTTTGCCTGAAGCTTTCTTT. Translation gives CASSFSSGALPEAFF. This rearrangement joins TRBV5-8 to TRBJ1-1; a weak D match, TRBD1 (5 bases). This CDR3 has 15 amino acids. V gave up 2 bases and J gave up 6 bases, with 17 bases separating them. Germline assignment: CDR1 SGHTS and CDR2 YDEGEE.

The genes are TRBV6-1 and TRBJ1-3; D is uncertain. Germline V lookup: CDR1 MNHNS, CDR2 SASEGT. The CDR3 runs 16 residues. V was shortened by 3 bases and J by 4 bases, with 16 bases between the two germline ends. The CDR3 region is CASSDIYSLPGNTIYF. The DNA for the CDR3 is TGTGCCAGCAGTGATATTTATAGTTTGCCGGGAAACACCATATATTTT.

The gene calls are TRBV6-5 and TRBJ1-1; D is unclear. Germline V gene data show CDR1 as MNHEY and CDR2 as SVGAGI. This CDR3 spans 14 amino acids. V gave up 8 bases and J gave up 3 bases, with 16 bases separating them. This chain's CDR3 is CASGRAGSHTEAFF. In DNA, the CDR3 is TGTGCCAGCGGGCGAGCGGGTTCACACACTGAAGCTTTCTTT.

The J gene is TRBJ2-3, the V gene TRBV11-2; TRBD1 matches at 7 bases. CDR3 length: 14 residues. Trimming cost V 0 bases and J 3 bases; bases outside gene matches: 0. Germline V CDR1 and CDR2: SGHAT, FQNNGV. The CDR3 coding sequence is TGTGCCAGCAGCTTAGACAGGGGGACAGATACGCAGTATTTT. Protein: CASSLDRGTDTQYF. The whole variable domain, filled in from reference TRBV11-2 and TRBJ2-3, reads EAGVAQSPRYKIIEKRQSVAFWCNPISGHATLYWYQQILGQGPKLLIQFQNNGVVDDSQLPKDRFSAERLKGVDSTLKIQPAKLEDSAVYLCASSLDRGTDTQYFGPGTRLTVL.

The V gene is TRBV27, the J gene TRBJ1-2, with a possible D match to TRBD1 (5 bases). V was pared by 5 bases and J by 5 bases, with 12 bases between. This CDR3 spans 13 amino acids. Germline V gene lookup returns CDR1 MNHEY and CDR2 SMNVEV (reference sequence). CDR3 sequence: CASSGTELYGYTF. The DNA for the CDR3 is TGTGCCAGCAGTGGGACCGAACTATATGGCTACACCTTC.